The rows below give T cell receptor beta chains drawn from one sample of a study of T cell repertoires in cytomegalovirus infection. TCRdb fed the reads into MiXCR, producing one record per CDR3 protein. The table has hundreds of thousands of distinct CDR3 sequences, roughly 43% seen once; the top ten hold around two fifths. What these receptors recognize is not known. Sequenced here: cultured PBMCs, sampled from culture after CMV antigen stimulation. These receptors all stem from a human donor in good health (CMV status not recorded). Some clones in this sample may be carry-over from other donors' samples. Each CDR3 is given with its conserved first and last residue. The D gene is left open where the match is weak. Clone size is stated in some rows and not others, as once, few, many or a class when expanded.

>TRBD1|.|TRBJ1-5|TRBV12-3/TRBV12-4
CASSRTGAPYQPQHF
TGTGCCAGCAGCCGGACAGGGGCCCCTTATCAGCCCCAGCATTTT
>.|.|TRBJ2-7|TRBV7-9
CASSFRPKTGTYEQYF
TGTGCCAGCAGCTTCCGCCCAAAGACAGGAACCTACGAGCAGTACTTC
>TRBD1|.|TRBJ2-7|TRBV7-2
CASSLQTGEPYEQYF
TGTGCCAGCAGCTTACAAACAGGGGAGCCCTACGAGCAGTACTTC
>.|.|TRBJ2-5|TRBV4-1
CASSRLQFVQETQYF
TGCGCCAGCAGCCGACTTCAATTTGTCCAAGAGACCCAGTACTTC
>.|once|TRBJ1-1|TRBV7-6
CASSPWVGPRNTEAFF
TGTGCCAGCAGCCCTTGGGTGGGACCCCGGAACACTGAAGCTTTCTTT
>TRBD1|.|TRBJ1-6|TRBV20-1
CSARAGQNNSPLHF
TGCAGTGCTAGAGCGGGACAGAATAATTCACCCCTCCACTTT
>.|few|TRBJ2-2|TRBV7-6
CASSLAAATNTGELFF
TGTGCCAGCAGCTTAGCGGCGGCAACGAACACCGGGGAGCTGTTTTTT
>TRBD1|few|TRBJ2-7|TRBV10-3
CAISYQGQGSYEQYF
TGTGCCATCAGCTACCAGGGACAGGGATCCTACGAGCAGTACTTC
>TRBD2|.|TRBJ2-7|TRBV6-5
CASTVTSGGGYEQYF
TGTGCCAGCACAGTAACTAGCGGGGGAGGCTACGAGCAGTACTTC
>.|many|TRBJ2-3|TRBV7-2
CASSPDQVPTQYF
TGTGCCAGCAGTCCTGACCAAGTACCTACGCAGTATTTT
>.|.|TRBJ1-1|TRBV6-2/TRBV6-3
CASSSRGTAMNTEAFF
TGTGCCAGCAGTTCGAGGGGAACCGCCATGAACACTGAAGCTTTCTTT